One and the same sample provided the 20 T cell receptor beta chains below, sequenced in a study of graft-versus-host responses after intestinal transplantation. The assay was immunoSEQ multiplex PCR, and TCRdb's table has in-frame clones only and misses some. The sample includes 150,000 or so clones, about nine tenths of them seen just once. Antigens for these TCRs are unknown. This material consisted of unstimulated CD4+ T cells sorted from spleen or lymph node cells, taken before intestinal transplant. The receptors come from a human donor who received an intestinal transplant.

The chain couples TRBV11-2 to TRBJ1-1; D is unresolved. Germline V lookup: CDR1 SGHAT, CDR2 FQNNGV. This CDR3 is 14 amino acids long. The ends were cut back, 5 bases at V and 3 bases at J, with 13 bases in the middle. The CDR3 is CASSSGSEYTEAFF. DNA of the CDR3: TGTGCCAGCAGCAGTGGGTCCGAGTACACTGAAGCTTTCTTT.

This rearrangement joins TRBV6-1 to TRBJ2-7; maybe TRBD1 (5 bases). The germline V gene has CDR1 MNHNS and CDR2 SASEGT. V lost 2 bases to trimming and J lost 6 bases, with 11 bases between them. The CDR3 consists of 13 residues. The DNA for the CDR3 is TGTGCCAGCAGTGAATCCAGGGTGGGCGAGCAGTACTTC. This codes for CASSESRVGEQYF.

The chain joins TRBV29-1 to TRBJ2-3, with 9 bases that match TRBD2. Germline assignment: CDR1 SQVTM and CDR2 ANQGSEA. The CDR3 is made up of 15 amino acids. Trimming cost V 3 bases and J 5 bases; bases outside gene matches: 9. The CDR3 DNA reads TGCAGCGTTGACGGGCTAGCGGGGCGAGGAGATACGCAGTATTTT. This codes for CSVDGLAGRGDTQYF.

This sequence joins TRBV28 and TRBJ1-1; no reliable D call. CDR1 MDHEN and CDR2 SYDVKM come from the germline V gene. V dropped 5 bases and J dropped 7 bases, with 11 bases sitting between them. The CDR3 loop spans 12 amino acids. CDR3 nucleotide sequence: TGTGCCAGCAGTCCCTCGTTCGGTGAAGCTTTCTTT. It specifies CASSPSFGEAFF.

V is TRBV4-1 and J is TRBJ2-1; TRBD2 matches at 8 bases. This CDR3 contains 16 residues. Germline V CDR1 and CDR2: MGHRA, YSYEKL. With 4 bases clipped from V and 2 bases from J, the junction kept 7 bases outside the gene matches. In DNA form, the CDR3 reads TGCGCCAGCAGCCGCACCAGCGGGAGTACCTACAATGAGCAGTTCTTC. It encodes CASSRTSGSTYNEQFF.

This rearrangement joins TRBV6-1 to TRBJ1-2; 10 bases agree with TRBD1. The germline gives CDR1 MNHNS, CDR2 SASEGT. The CDR3 totals 14 residues. Trimming removed 7 bases from V and 8 bases from J; junction bases left unmatched: 10. Here the CDR3 DNA reads TGTGCCAGCAAAGCCGGGACAGGGGAGCACGGCTACACCTTC. Residues: CASKAGTGEHGYTF.

The rearrangement uses TRBV7-2 and TRBJ2-7; 9 bases fit TRBD1. The CDR3 sequence is 13 residues long. Germline V gene data show CDR1 as SGHTA and CDR2 as FQGNSA. J was trimmed by 11 bases and V by 5 bases; bases with no gene match: 10. CDR3: CASSPSRDREEYF. CDR3 sequence (DNA): TGTGCCAGCAGCCCCTCCCGGGACAGGGAGGAGTACTTC.

This sequence joins TRBV6-1 and TRBJ2-1; 11 bases line up with TRBD1. The junction had 5 bases not matched to a gene; V was cut back by 9 bases and J by 4 bases. The CDR3 sequence is 14 residues long. Germline V lookup: CDR1 MNHNS, CDR2 SASEGT. In DNA form, the CDR3 reads TGTGCCAGTGGGGACAGGGGGGGTTACAATGAGCAGTTCTTC. Translation gives CASGDRGGYNEQFF.

The rearrangement links TRBV16 to TRBJ2-1, with 8 bases aligning to TRBD2. Germline CDR1 is KGHSY and CDR2 is FQNENV. V shed 6 bases and J 7 bases; nucleotides not matched to a gene: 8. This CDR3 has 14 residues. The CDR3 here is CASSRGGLLNEQFF. CDR3 sequence (DNA): TGTGCCAGCAGTCGGGGGGGACTTCTTAATGAGCAGTTCTTC.

This chain links TRBV6-1 with TRBJ1-2; D gene ambiguous. Per germline, CDR1 MNHNS and CDR2 SASEGT. The CDR3 is 13 residues long. V was cut by 1 base and J by 9 bases, with 12 bases left in between. The CDR3 DNA reads TGTGCCAGCAGTGAAGAACATCTGAGTAGCTACACCTTC. Translation gives CASSEEHLSSYTF.

This clone was seen only once. V usage is TRBV9 and J usage is TRBJ1-4; D possibly corresponds to TRBD1 (6 bases). CDR3 length: 17 amino acids. CDR1 is SGDLS and CDR2 is YYNGEE in the germline V gene. The germline V and J ends were trimmed by 1 base and 1 base, with 14 bases remaining between them. The CDR3 nucleotides are TGTGCCAGCAGCGTAACCAGTGGGGGGCTAACTAATGAAAAACTGTTTTTT. Protein: CASSVTSGGLTNEKLFF.

This chain joins TRBV28 and TRBJ1-5; a possible D gene is TRBD1 (6 bases). This CDR3 comprises 14 residues. Trimming took 2 bases from V and 6 from J, leaving 11 bases between them. The germline gives CDR1 MDHEN, CDR2 SYDVKM. CDR3 residues: CASSLGGRVQPQHF. The CDR3 coding sequence is TGTGCCAGCAGTTTAGGGGGGCGGGTTCAGCCCCAGCATTTT. Looking up the rest from reference TRBV28 and TRBJ1-5 gives the full variable domain: DVKVTQSSRYLVKRTGEKVFLECVQDMDHENMFWYRQDPGLGLRLIYFSYDVKMKEKGDIPEGYSVSREKKERFSLILESASTNQTSMYLCASSLGGRVQPQHFGDGTRLSIL.

The gene calls are TRBV9 and TRBJ1-5; D not resolved. Germline V gene data show CDR1 as SGDLS and CDR2 as YYNGEE. The germline V and J ends were trimmed by 0 bases and 4 bases, with 11 bases remaining between them. This CDR3 has 15 amino acids. The CDR3 is CASSVAGQRNQPQHF. The CDR3 region has the DNA TGTGCCAGCAGCGTAGCTGGGCAGAGGAATCAGCCCCAGCATTTT.

J is TRBJ2-1 and V is TRBV5-5; D might be TRBD2 (5 bases). The CDR3 has 14 residues. Between the trimmed V and J ends, which lost 3 bases and 12 bases, there was a span of 19 bases. Germline loops: CDR1 SGHKS, CDR2 YYEKEE (reference sequence). DNA for the CDR3: TGTGCCAGCAGCTCACCCCGACCGGGAATGGGGCAGTTCTTC. Its translation is CASSSPRPGMGQFF. The full variable domain, completed using reference TRBV5-5 and TRBJ2-1, is DAGVTQSPTHLIKTRGQQVTLRCSPISGHKSVSWYQQVLGQGPQFIFQYYEKEERGRGNFPDRFSARQFPNYSSELNVNALLLGDSALYLCASSSPRPGMGQFFGPGTRLTVL.

The chain carries TRBV5-1 and TRBJ2-2; 8 bases are shared with TRBD1. Germline V gene lookup returns CDR1 SGHRS and CDR2 YFSETQ. V dropped 4 bases and J dropped 4; count of bases not matched to a gene: 12. This CDR3 contains 17 residues. The CDR3 is CASSPRTGLHITGELFF. CDR3 nucleotide sequence: TGCGCCAGCAGCCCACGGACAGGGCTCCACATCACCGGGGAGCTGTTTTTT. The full variable domain, completed using reference TRBV5-1 and TRBJ2-2, is KAGVTQTPRYLIKTRGQQVTLSCSPISGHRSVSWYQQTPGQGLQFLFEYFSETQRNKGNFPGRFSGRQFSNSRSEMNVSTLELGDSALYLCASSPRTGLHITGELFFGEGSRLTVL.

J is TRBJ1-4 and V is TRBV27, with D possibly TRBD1 on 5 matching bases. Germline values: CDR1 MNHEY, CDR2 SMNVEV (reference sequence). V was clipped by 8 bases and J by 7 bases, with 20 bases between them. The CDR3 is 15 residues long. The CDR3 is CASRRTWGAGEKLFF. The DNA of the CDR3 is TGTGCCAGCCGACGTACATGGGGCGCAGGTGAAAAACTGTTTTTT.

Note on this clone: The junction does not match germline at one end; this may be a read error. The J gene is TRBJ2-1, the V gene TRBV7-7; D perhaps matches TRBD1 (6 bases). CDR1 is SSHAT and CDR2 is FNYEAQ in the germline V gene (reference sequence). The CDR3 spans 14 residues. The DNA for the CDR3 is TGTGCTAGCAGCTTAGATCCGGCAGGGGATGAGCAGTTCTTC. Its protein is CASSLDPAGDEQFF.

The genes are TRBV5-1 and TRBJ2-3; the D is unclear. The CDR3 has 16 amino acids. With 4 bases removed from V and 2 bases from J, the gap between germline ends came to 17 bases. The germline V gene encodes CDR1 SGHRS and CDR2 YFSETQ. The CDR3 protein is CASSVSGTYPTDTQYF. CDR3 bases: TGCGCCAGCAGCGTATCGGGCACTTATCCCACAGATACGCAGTATTTT.

This clone was seen only once. This chain uses TRBV7-2 with TRBJ2-4; TRBD1 agrees at 10 bases. Trimming took 5 bases from V and 2 from J; bases not matched to a gene: 6. This CDR3 has 16 amino acids. Germline CDR1 and CDR2: SGHTA and FQGNSA. CDR3 loop: CASSPGQGVTKNIQYF. The CDR3 region has the DNA TGTGCCAGCAGCCCTGGACAGGGGGTCACCAAAAACATTCAGTACTTC.

The gene calls are TRBV9 and TRBJ2-1, with TRBD2 matching over 13 bases. CDR3 length: 15 amino acids. Germline CDR1 SGDLS, CDR2 YYNGEE. The ends lost 0 bases at V and 9 bases at J; junction bases unmatched: 3. CDR3 nucleotides: TGTGCCAGCAGCGTAGAAGGACTAGCGGGGGTTGAGCAGTTCTTC. Translation gives CASSVEGLAGVEQFF.